A selection of T cell receptor beta chains follows, all from one sample in a study of T-cell memory formation after mild COVID-19. A single record per CDR3 protein comes from TCRdb applying MiXCR to the 5' RACE reads. Of around 500,000 distinct CDR3 sequences listed, about 20% are singletons. Sequenced input: PBMCs or a T cell subset sorted from them (not recorded which). The receptors were sampled from an adult woman who had mild COVID-19 (a few samples of this study predate the infection). Cell type and time point are not known. Both conserved end residues are part of each CDR3. The D gene is left open where the match is weak. Clone sizes are given selectively: once, few, many, or a class where the clone is expanded.

D,J,V,size,DNA,CDR3
TRBD1,TRBJ1-6,TRBV2,few,TGTGCCAGCAGTGCCTACCAGGGGGACAGGAATTCACCCCTCCACTTT,CASSAYQGDRNSPLHF
-,TRBJ2-1,TRBV29-1,-,TGCAGCGTTGTGGGACTCCCCTCCTACAATGAGCAGTTCTTC,CSVVGLPSYNEQFF
TRBD1,TRBJ1-1,TRBV5-1,few,TGCGCCAGCAGCCCCCACCATCCGGGACAGGGTGAGAACACTGAAGCTTTCTTT,CASSPHHPGQGENTEAFF
TRBD2,TRBJ2-1,TRBV7-2,-,TGTGCCAGCAGCTGGGGACTAGCGGGAGGCAATGAGCAGTTCTTC,CASSWGLAGGNEQFF
-,TRBJ2-2,TRBV9,-,TGTGCCAGCAGCCCTCACCACACCGGGGAGCTGTTTTTT,CASSPHHTGELFF
-,TRBJ1-2,TRBV25-1,few,TGTGCCAGCAGTGTTCGCTGGGGGGGCTGGGGTGGCTACACCTTC,CASSVRWGGWGGYTF
-,TRBJ2-2,TRBV7-6,-,TGTGCCAGCAGCTTAGCGTTGGGGGCCGGGGAGCTGTTTTTT,CASSLALGAGELFF
-,TRBJ2-6,TRBV29-1,-,TGCAGCGTTGCTAGGGTGACTGGGGCCAACGTCCTGACTTTC,CSVARVTGANVLTF
-,TRBJ2-7,TRBV5-1,-,TGCGCCAGCAGCTTTGACGTCTCCTACGAGCAGTACTTC,CASSFDVSYEQYF
-,TRBJ2-5,TRBV7-8,-,TGTGCCAGCAGCTCTAGGGGGGGGACAGCTTACCAAGAGACCCAGTACTTC,CASSSRGGTAYQETQYF
TRBD1,TRBJ1-2,TRBV3-1,few,TGTGCCAGCAGCCAAGATATTTCCCAGGGGGCGCACATCTATGGCTACACCTTC,CASSQDISQGAHIYGYTF
-,TRBJ1-2,TRBV3-1,-,TGTGCCAGCAGCCAAGTAGGCAAGGGGGACTATGGCTACACCTTC,CASSQVGKGDYGYTF
-,TRBJ1-5,TRBV24-1,few,TGTGCCACCAGTGATTTCGGGGGGGATCAGCCCCAGCATTTT,CATSDFGGDQPQHF
-,TRBJ1-1,TRBV4-2,-,TGTGCCAGCAGCCAAGATGGCCCAGGGCAGATCACTGAAGCTTTCTTT,CASSQDGPGQITEAFF
TRBD1,TRBJ2-7,TRBV11-2,-,TGTGCCAGCAGCTTAACAGGGGGCTATCGATACGAGCAGTACTTC,CASSLTGGYRYEQYF
TRBD1,TRBJ2-1,TRBV11-3,few,TGTGCCAGCAGCTCCGGGACAGGGGGAAAGAATGAGCAGTTCTTC,CASSSGTGGKNEQFF
-,TRBJ1-1,TRBV7-6,-,TGTGCCAGCAGCTTAGCCCAGGGAGCAGCTGAAGCTTTCTTT,CASSLAQGAAEAFF
TRBD1,TRBJ2-3,TRBV24-1,few,TGTGCCACCAGTGATTCCGGGACAGGGGACACAGATACGCAGTATTTT,CATSDSGTGDTDTQYF
-,TRBJ1-5,TRBV28,few,TGTGCCAGCAGTTACCAGGGATATCAGCCCCAGCATTTT,CASSYQGYQPQHF
TRBD2,TRBJ2-3,TRBV11-3,few,TGTGCCAGCTGCCCATCGGGCGGGAGATCGAAAGATACGCAGTATTTT,CASCPSGGRSKDTQYF
-,TRBJ1-1,TRBV4-1,-,TGCGCCAGCAGCGGCGGGGGTCTGAACACTGAAGCTTTCTTT,CASSGGGLNTEAFF
-,TRBJ2-2,TRBV7-3,-,TGTGCCAGCAGCTTAAATACAGGGACCGGGGAGCTGTTTTTT,CASSLNTGTGELFF
-,TRBJ1-1,TRBV4-3,few,TGCGCCAGCAGCCAAGAGGTGAAGAACACTGAAGCTTTCTTT,CASSQEVKNTEAFF
-,TRBJ1-2,TRBV29-1,-,TGCAGAGTGTGGGCGCAGGGTAGCGGCTACACCTTC,CRVWAQGSGYTF
-,TRBJ1-2,TRBV20-1,-,TGCAGTGCCCTTTTAGGGACCGCCAATAACTATGGCTACACCTTC,CSALLGTANNYGYTF
-,TRBJ2-3,TRBV4-2,few,TGTGCCAGCAGCCCGGACCGCAGGGATACGCAGTATTTT,CASSPDRRDTQYF
-,TRBJ2-7,TRBV19,-,TGTGCCAGTAGTAAGGGCAGGGGTGGCGAGCAGTACTTC,CASSKGRGGEQYF
-,TRBJ2-3,TRBV20-1,-,TGCAGTGCTACTTCTTCGGAGGGGTCTAGCACAGATACGCAGTATTTT,CSATSSEGSSTDTQYF
TRBD2,TRBJ2-1,TRBV5-1,few,TGCGCCAGCAGCCCCCGGGTAGCGGGGGGGAGTGAGCAGTTCTTC,CASSPRVAGGSEQFF
-,TRBJ2-2,TRBV29-1,few,TGCAGCGCTGAACACACGAACACCGGGGAGCTGTTTTTT,CSAEHTNTGELFF
-,TRBJ1-1,TRBV4-2,-,TGTGCCAGCAGCCAAGTGGAGGAACACACTGAAGCTTTCTTT,CASSQVEEHTEAFF
-,TRBJ2-5,TRBV18,few,TGTGCCAGCTCACCACTCGAGGAGAGCGAGACCCAGTACTTC,CASSPLEESETQYF
TRBD1,TRBJ1-1,TRBV10-3,few,TGTGCCATCAGGACAGGGGAGAACACTGAAGCTTTCTTT,CAIRTGENTEAFF
-,TRBJ2-1,TRBV19,-,TGTGCCAGTAGAATAAGGGAGTCCTACAATGAGCAGTTCTTC,CASRIRESYNEQFF
-,TRBJ2-6,TRBV7-9,-,TGTGCCAGCAGCTTTTCAGGGGCTGGGGCCAACGTCCTGACTTTC,CASSFSGAGANVLTF
-,TRBJ2-3,TRBV6-6,-,TGTGCCAGCAGTTACTCGTCTGTGCTCACAGATACGCAGTATTTT,CASSYSSVLTDTQYF
-,TRBJ2-4,TRBV7-9,-,TGTGCCAGCAGCTTAGCAGGAACAACGGGTCAGTACTTC,CASSLAGTTGQYF
-,TRBJ2-1,TRBV18,-,TGTGCCAGCTCACGCTCCTCGGTTTCGACCTACAATGAGCAGTTCTTC,CASSRSSVSTYNEQFF
TRBD1,TRBJ2-3,TRBV7-9,few,TGTGCCAGCAGCCTCGGCGGGACAGGGAAGACAGATACGCAGTATTTT,CASSLGGTGKTDTQYF
-,TRBJ2-7,TRBV30,-,TGTGCCTGGAGCGCGGGACTGGAGGGCTTCGAGCAGTACTTC,CAWSAGLEGFEQYF
-,TRBJ2-7,TRBV30,-,TGTGCCTGGAGGCCCCCGGACGGACACTACGAGCAGTACTTC,CAWRPPDGHYEQYF
-,TRBJ1-2,TRBV11-2,few,TGTGCCAGCAGCTCAGCCGTGAACTATGGCTACACCTTC,CASSSAVNYGYTF
-,TRBJ1-5,TRBV20-1,-,TGCAGTGCTCTACAGGGTCTCAGCAATCAGCCCCAGCATTTT,CSALQGLSNQPQHF
TRBD2,TRBJ2-1,TRBV5-6,few,TGTGCCAGCAGCTTGCGACCAGCGGGGGGCCATGAGCAGTTCTTC,CASSLRPAGGHEQFF
-,TRBJ2-7,TRBV6-5,few,TGTGCCAGCAAGGTTACTCAGACGAGCTCCTACGAGCAGTACTTC,CASKVTQTSSYEQYF
-,TRBJ1-1,TRBV20-1,few,TGCAGTGCTAAGGTTGGCAGCTACATGAACACTGAAGCTTTCTTT,CSAKVGSYMNTEAFF
TRBD2,TRBJ2-7,TRBV20-1,few,TGCAGTGCTAGCAATTCAGCGGGAGGATCCGTCGACGAGCAGTACTTC,CSASNSAGGSVDEQYF
-,TRBJ2-1,TRBV20-1,-,TGCAGTGCTAGAGATCCCAGCGGGTCTCCTACCTACAATGAGCAGTTCTTC,CSARDPSGSPTYNEQFF
-,TRBJ2-7,TRBV12-3/TRBV12-4,-,TGTGCCAGCAGCCGGAGGGACTTCTACGAGCAGTACTTC,CASSRRDFYEQYF
-,TRBJ2-3,TRBV27,few,TGTGCCAGCAGCCGCCGGGAGAAAGATACGCAGTATTTT,CASSRREKDTQYF
TRBD1,TRBJ2-1,TRBV20-1,-,TGCAGTGCTAGACCAAAGACAGGGGGCCTCTACAATGAGCAGTTCTTC,CSARPKTGGLYNEQFF
TRBD1,TRBJ1-1,TRBV7-9,few,TGTGCCAGCAGCCCCCCCCGACAGGGAGGTGTGAACACTGAAGCTTTCTTT,CASSPPRQGGVNTEAFF
-,TRBJ2-1,TRBV20-1,few,TGCAGTGCTAGAGATCCAGGAATGAATGGATATGAGCAGTTCTTC,CSARDPGMNGYEQFF
TRBD1,TRBJ2-7,TRBV5-1,-,TGCGCCAGCAGCTTGGTGGGACAGGGGGTCGAGCAGTACTTC,CASSLVGQGVEQYF
TRBD2,TRBJ2-4,TRBV7-9,few,TGTGCCAGCAGAGACTTGAAACTAGCGGGAGGGCCAGGGGCCAAAAACATTCAGTACTTC,CASRDLKLAGGPGAKNIQYF